This TCR beta chain was sequenced in a study of siplizumab effects on memory and regulatory T cells. The CDR3 has 13 amino acids. The germline gives CDR1 SGHTA, CDR2 FQGTGA. The V gene lost 5 bases and the J gene lost 3 bases, with 11 bases spanning the gap. This clone was seen a few times. What it binds is unknown. Study findings and constraints: Naive T cells looked more diverse than memory cells, and they looked like major contributors to the alloresponse. Proliferating clones, CD4+ or CD8+, lacked an assignable naive or memory phenotype in roughly 80-97% of cases. The study did not confirm that proliferating Tregs from siplizumab cultures were suppressive.

The study assayed around 9.3 x 10^4 TCR templates per sample. TCRdb's table, derived via immunoSEQ multiplex PCR, lists solely in-frame clones and lacks some. The sample has approximately 120,000 clones, over 85% seen once. V usage is TRBV7-3 and J usage is TRBJ2-7, with D hard to call. This TCR was sampled from a human donor in good health. The sequenced sample was non-Treg CD4+ T cells sorted from blood. CDR3 in DNA: TGTGCCAGCAGCACCCGGCACCTCTACGAGCAGTACTTC. Translating gives CASSTRHLYEQYF.